This T cell receptor (beta chain) is from a study of T cell repertoires in cytomegalovirus infection (dated by TCRdb to 2018 to 2020). About the full investigation: Because public TCR beta signatures pointed to carriage of CMV infection together with the matching HLA type, the HLA type of each donor mattered for the analysis.

Relative to germline, V is missing 6 bases and J is missing 6 bases, with 6 bases of the junction outside any gene match. CDR3 length: 14 amino acids, cysteine to phenylalanine. Only the CDR3 DNA stays, 42 bases, in frame from base 1. As encoded in the germline V gene, CDR1 is SNHLY while CDR2 is FYNNEI. This clonotype has just a few counts. The target of this receptor is not known. Base quality data are lacking; no much larger clone is found one base away. What the authors observed across the whole study: In both this cohort and an independent cohort of over 350 donors, the cumulative frequency of public TCR beta family members distinguished carriers of CMV infection plus the relevant HLA type. The ex vivo response was dominated by HLA-C-restricted CMV-specific TCR beta clonotypes, and the single most frequent clonotype in two of eight donors was supplied by these HLA-C-restricted clonotypes.

Sequencing relied on an Illumina HiSeq 1500. TCRdb passed the public sequencing reads through fastp at Q25 and MiXCR, retaining productive beta sequences. Merged by CDR3 protein, the rows form single entries marked with the most common genes and DNA. The sample data list around 530,000 distinct CDR3 sequences, and 26% of these were observed just once. The leading ten clones occupy around 13% of the sample. The TCR originated in a human donor in good health (CMV status not recorded). Some clones in this sample may be carry-over from other donors' samples. The sequenced sample consisted of PBMCs. The chain links TRBV2 with TRBJ2-4; 9 middle bases align to TRBD1. The DNA sequence is TGTGCCAGCAGGGGGACAGGGAGTATAAACATTCAGTACTTC. It is translated as CASRGTGSINIQYF.